Included here is one TCR beta chain sequence, with context. The antigen remains undetermined. V lost 10 bases and J 6 bases, leaving 18 bases between the germline ends. This CDR3 spans 14 amino acids. The germline gives CDR1 MNHGY, CDR2 SAAAGT. The data were taken from a study of T cells in localized non-small cell lung cancer. Data came from immunoSEQ multiplex PCR; TCRdb stores just in-frame clones and leaves some out. Of around 1,200 clones detected, roughly a quarter appear once; the ten largest clones hold around a sixth. Study conclusions and caveats: The study found T cell clonality highest in uninvolved adjacent lung, above tumor. Paired adjacent lung recovered a median around 60 of the top 100 tumor clones.

The rearrangement links TRBV6-8 to TRBJ2-2; the D gene is possibly TRBD2 (6 bases). The receptor's source is a female donor older than 55 with stage III squamous cell lung carcinoma. The input for sequencing was lung tumor tissue, taken before any cancer treatment. CDR3 protein: CAILKGGGSGELFF. CDR3 nucleotide sequence: TGTGCCATCTTAAAGGGCGGAGGGTCCGGGGAGCTGTTTTTT.